The rows below give T cell receptor beta chains drawn from one sample of a study of early T cells in non-severe SARS-CoV-2 infection. TCRdb re-analysed the 5' RACE reads in MiXCR, keeping a single row per CDR3 protein. The repertoire holds 55,000 to 80,000 distinct CDR3 sequences, with roughly an eighth as singletons. The starting material was whole blood, obtained at baseline. These receptors all stem from an adult who was a healthcare worker with PCR-confirmed SARS-CoV-2 infection or an uninfected control (not recorded which). CDR3s include the opening cysteine and the closing phenylalanine or tryptophan. A D gene is named only where the DNA matches it firmly. Clone size is given for some rows only: seen once, a few or many times, or a class if the clone is expanded.

d_call j_call clone_size v_call cdr3_aa cdr3_nt
TRBD1 TRBJ2-1 - TRBV18 CASSRDRGQDEQFF TGTGCCAGCTCGAGGGACAGGGGGCAGGATGAGCAGTTCTTC
- TRBJ1-2 few TRBV5-1 CASSLASNGYGYTF TGCGCCAGCAGCTTGGCGAGTAACGGCTATGGCTACACCTTC
- TRBJ1-3 - TRBV5-5 CATERDGSGNTIYF TGTGCCACAGAGCGGGACGGCTCTGGAAACACCATATATTTT
TRBD1 TRBJ2-1 few TRBV11-2 CASSMNRGSYNEQFF TGTGCCAGCAGCATGAACAGGGGCTCCTACAATGAGCAGTTCTTC
- TRBJ2-7 many TRBV5-5 CASSLMLRVASLYEQYF TGTGCCAGCAGCTTGATGCTCCGGGTTGCCTCCCTCTACGAGCAGTACTTC
TRBD1 TRBJ1-5 few TRBV4-2 CASSPMLGQDNQPQHF TGTGCCAGCAGCCCCATGCTTGGACAGGACAATCAGCCCCAGCATTTT
TRBD2 TRBJ2-1 many TRBV10-3 CAISDLLRTSTNEQFF TGTGCCATCAGTGACCTACTACGGACTAGCACCAATGAGCAGTTCTTC
TRBD2 TRBJ2-7 few TRBV6-2/TRBV6-3 CASSPRWGGGITYEQYF TGTGCCAGCAGTCCCCGTTGGGGCGGGGGGATAACCTACGAGCAGTACTTC
- TRBJ2-6 - TRBV5-6 CASSLGQGANVLTF TGTGCCAGCAGCTTGGGACAGGGGGCCAACGTCCTGACTTTC
- TRBJ1-5 - TRBV13 CASSRAVRLNQPQHF TGTGCCAGCAGCCGAGCGGTCCGTCTCAATCAGCCCCAGCATTTT
TRBD1 TRBJ2-2 - TRBV12-3/TRBV12-4 CASSLRTGWVLNTGELFF TGTGCCAGCAGTCTACGGACAGGGTGGGTTCTGAACACCGGGGAGCTGTTTTTT
- TRBJ1-1 - TRBV6-2/TRBV6-3 CASSYRLTGNTEAFF TGTGCCAGCAGTTACCGCTTAACGGGGAACACTGAAGCTTTCTTT
- TRBJ2-2 many TRBV20-1 CSAPFRQTTGELFF TGCAGTGCCCCGTTCCGACAGACCACCGGGGAGCTGTTTTTT
- TRBJ2-2 few TRBV6-2/TRBV6-3 CASSYSENTGELFF TGTGCCAGCAGTTACTCGGAGAACACCGGGGAGCTGTTTTTT
- TRBJ2-1 few TRBV6-1 CASEDINEQFF TGTGCCAGCGAAGACATAAATGAGCAGTTCTTC
- TRBJ1-1 - TRBV12-5 CASGQQNTEAFF TGTGCTAGTGGACAGCAGAACACTGAAGCTTTCTTT
- TRBJ1-2 many TRBV7-8 CASTRGGVWEPYYGYTF TGTGCCAGCACCCGGGGGGGTGTTTGGGAGCCCTACTATGGCTACACCTTC
- TRBJ1-5 few TRBV7-2 CASSTGQNQPQHF TGTGCCAGCAGCACGGGCCAGAATCAACCCCAGCATTTT
- TRBJ2-1 many TRBV20-1 CSASPLRGDYNEQFF TGCAGTGCTTCCCCCCTACGAGGGGATTACAATGAGCAGTTCTTC
- TRBJ1-1 few TRBV7-7 CASSLKGYEAFF TGTGCTAGCAGCTTAAAGGGTTATGAAGCTTTCTTT
- TRBJ2-1 few TRBV5-5 CASSLGQAYNEQFF TGTGCCAGCAGCTTGGGACAGGCCTACAATGAGCAGTTCTTC
- TRBJ2-1 medium-sized TRBV6-2/TRBV6-3 CASSYIDYNEQFF TGTGCCAGCAGTTACATAGACTACAATGAGCAGTTCTTC
- TRBJ1-1 - TRBV18 CASSLPLGRMNTEAFF TGTGCCAGCTCACTCCCCCTGGGTCGTATGAACACTGAAGCTTTCTTT
- TRBJ2-4 few TRBV28 CASSSDSVGAKNIQYF TGTGCCAGCAGTTCGGACAGCGTCGGGGCCAAAAACATTCAGTACTTC